A single sample is the source of the 2 T cell receptor beta chains below, sequenced in a study of blood T cell repertoires in COVID-19 (dated by TCRdb to 2018 to 2021). Libraries were built with the immunoSEQ multiplex PCR assay. TCRdb provides this immuneACCESS table in a form limited to in-frame rearrangements. Some clones are lacking; in checked studies, under half of them reflect an unresolved V gene, and why the rest are absent is not known. This sample lists 150,000 or so clones; over 65% were detected once. Jointly, the top ten make up 5% to 6.5% of the sample. The sequenced sample was PBMCs or T cells enriched from blood (not recorded which). Receptor source: a woman in her forties or fifties who had recovered from COVID-19.

This chain uses TRBV14 with TRBJ1-2, with TRBD1 matching over 8 bases. Trimming removed 2 bases from V and 4 bases from J; junction bases left unmatched: 3. The length of the CDR3 is 14 residues. The germline V gene encodes CDR1 SGHDN and CDR2 FVKESK. The CDR3 region is CASSQNTGGYGYTF. CDR3 coding DNA: TGTGCCAGCAGCCAAAATACAGGGGGCTATGGCTACACCTTC.

The gene calls are TRBV15 and TRBJ1-5, with D possibly being TRBD1 (6 bases). This CDR3 spans 16 amino acids. The germline V gene has CDR1 LNHNV and CDR2 YYDKDF (reference sequence). The V gene lost 5 bases and the J gene lost 7 bases, with 21 bases spanning the gap. The DNA for the CDR3 is TGTGCCACCAGCCAACCCCTTACACAGGGTGGGCAGCCCCAGCATTTT. It specifies CATSQPLTQGGQPQHF.